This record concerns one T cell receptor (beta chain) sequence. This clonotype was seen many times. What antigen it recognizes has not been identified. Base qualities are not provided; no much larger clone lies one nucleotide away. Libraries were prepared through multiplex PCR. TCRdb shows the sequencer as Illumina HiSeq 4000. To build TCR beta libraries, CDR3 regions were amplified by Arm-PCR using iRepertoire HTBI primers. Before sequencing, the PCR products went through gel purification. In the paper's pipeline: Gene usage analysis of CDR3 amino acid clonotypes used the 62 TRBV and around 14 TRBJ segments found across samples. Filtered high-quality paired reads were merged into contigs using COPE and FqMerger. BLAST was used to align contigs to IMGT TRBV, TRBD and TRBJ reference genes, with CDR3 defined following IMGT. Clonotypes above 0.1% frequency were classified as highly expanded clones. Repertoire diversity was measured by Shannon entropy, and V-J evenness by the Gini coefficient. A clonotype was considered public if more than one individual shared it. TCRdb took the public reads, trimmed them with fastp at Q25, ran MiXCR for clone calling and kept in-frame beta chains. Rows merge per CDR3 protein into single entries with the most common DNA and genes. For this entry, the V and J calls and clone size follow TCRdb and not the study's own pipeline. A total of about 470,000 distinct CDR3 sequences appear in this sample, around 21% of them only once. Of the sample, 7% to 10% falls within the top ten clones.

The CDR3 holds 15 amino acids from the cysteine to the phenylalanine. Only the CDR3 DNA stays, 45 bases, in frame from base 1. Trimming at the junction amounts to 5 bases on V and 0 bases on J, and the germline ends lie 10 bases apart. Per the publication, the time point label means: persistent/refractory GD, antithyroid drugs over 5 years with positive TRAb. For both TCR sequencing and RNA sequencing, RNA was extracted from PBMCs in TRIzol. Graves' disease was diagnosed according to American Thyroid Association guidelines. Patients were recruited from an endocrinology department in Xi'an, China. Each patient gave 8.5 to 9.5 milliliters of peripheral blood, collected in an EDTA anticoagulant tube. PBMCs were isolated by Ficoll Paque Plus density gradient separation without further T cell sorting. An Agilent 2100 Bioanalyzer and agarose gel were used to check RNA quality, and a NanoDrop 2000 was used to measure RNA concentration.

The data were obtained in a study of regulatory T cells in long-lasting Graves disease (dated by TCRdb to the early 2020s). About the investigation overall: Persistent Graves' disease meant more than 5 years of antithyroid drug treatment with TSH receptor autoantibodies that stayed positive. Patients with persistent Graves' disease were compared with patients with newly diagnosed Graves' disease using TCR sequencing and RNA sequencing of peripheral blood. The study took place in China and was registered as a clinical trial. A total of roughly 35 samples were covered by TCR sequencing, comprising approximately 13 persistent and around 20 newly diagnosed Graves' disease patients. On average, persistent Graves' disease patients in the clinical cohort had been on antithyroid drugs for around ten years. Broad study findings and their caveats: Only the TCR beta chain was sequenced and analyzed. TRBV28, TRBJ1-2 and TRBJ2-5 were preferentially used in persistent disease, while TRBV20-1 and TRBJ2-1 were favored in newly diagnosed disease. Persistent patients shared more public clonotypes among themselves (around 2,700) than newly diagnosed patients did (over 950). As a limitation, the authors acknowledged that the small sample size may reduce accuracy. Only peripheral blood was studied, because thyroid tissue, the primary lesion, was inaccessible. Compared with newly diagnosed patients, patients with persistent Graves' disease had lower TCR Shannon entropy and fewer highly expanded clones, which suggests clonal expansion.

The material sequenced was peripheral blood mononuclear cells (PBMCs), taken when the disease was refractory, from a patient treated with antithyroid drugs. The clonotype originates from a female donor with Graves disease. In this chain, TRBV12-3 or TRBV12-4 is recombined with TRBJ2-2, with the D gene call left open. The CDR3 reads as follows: CASSPQETNTGELFF. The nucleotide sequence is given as TGTGCCAGCAGTCCCCAGGAAACGAACACCGGGGAGCTGTTTTTT.